The T cell receptor (beta chain) under discussion was sequenced for a study of CD8+ T cells in alopecia areata. The overall study: The study gave treated patients oral tofacitinib at 5 to 10 mg twice daily. Tofacitinib therapy took 6 to 18 months; 6 months off drug came after.

Extraction of RNA preceded its reverse transcription into cDNA, which served as the sequencing template. TCRdb's table, derived via immunoSEQ multiplex PCR, lists solely in-frame clones and lacks some. The table records 150,000 to 200,000 clones, almost 65% of them present only once. The V end lost 2 bases, the J end lost 5 bases, and 14 bases lay between the germline ends. This CDR3 region has 15 residues. CDR1 and CDR2 (germline): SEHNR, FQNEAQ (reference sequence). The source was CD4+ T cells sorted from blood, collected at week 0. The clonotype originates from a human donor with alopecia areata. The chain joins TRBV7-9 to TRBJ2-3; D gene ambiguous. The CDR3 bases are TGTGCCAGCAGCTTAAGGGCACCGACGGGAGATACGCAGTATTTT. This translates into CASSLRAPTGDTQYF.